This T cell receptor beta chain was recorded in a study of blood T cell repertoires in COVID-19 (TCRdb year 2020). In terms of the full investigation: The collaborator samples originated in the United States, Italy and Spain and spanned the acute and convalescent phases of COVID-19. The material from the prospective study consisted of cDNA or gDNA derived from T cells, B-cell-depleted T cells, or PBMCs. The dataset comprised deeply sampled blood TCRbeta repertoires from subjects exposed to, actively infected with, or recovered from COVID-19. The repertoires were released in a freely available public database intended as a resource for research on the immune response to SARS-CoV-2. The samples were drawn from the first 160 participants of the ongoing ImmuneRACE study and from 1,254 subjects provided by 6 global collaborators. Sample metadata almost always included a de-identified subject ID, COVID-19 status, age in years and sex. Where HLA class I and class II types were available, the types were taken from metadata supplied by the sample provider, not from assay-based typing. General study outcomes and caveats: The amount of clinical and demographic metadata varied by source and participant and was provided uncurated.

TCRbeta CDR3 regions were amplified from genomic DNA using the immunoSEQ Assay, a bias-controlled multiplex PCR. Turning to the authors' computational methods: The number of nucleated cells in each sample was estimated from the amplification of reference gene primers within the assay. To quantify the absolute abundance of each unique TCRbeta CDR3 rearrangement, sequence reads were collapsed and filtered. For each sample, productive Simpson clonality was calculated as the square root of Simpson's diversity index over productive rearrangements. Here the immuneACCESS table is served through TCRdb, limited to in-frame sequences with V and J called. Missing clones are a known gap in these copies; in checked studies unresolved V genes cover under half, and the rest lacks a known reason. The V and J calls and clone size are taken from that table; D and trimming were inferred from the DNA. Present in this sample are about 320,000 clones, 86% of which were seen just once. Of the sample, 1.5% to 2% falls within the top ten clones.

The collaborating institutions used their own protocols to collect whole blood in K2EDTA tubes. Collaborator samples were shipped for TCRbeta analysis as frozen whole blood, isolated PBMCs, or DNA extracted from either sample type. V lost 4 bases and J lost 0 bases, and the count of bases not matched to a germline gene is 5. Taken from cysteine to phenylalanine, the CDR3 has 17 residues. The sequence is cut down to CDR3 DNA, 51 bases in frame from base 1. As encoded in the germline V gene (reference sequence), CDR1 is SGHNT while CDR2 is YYREEE. Concerning this clone itself: Its antigen remains unidentified. No base-level quality is on record; no much larger clone is a single base apart.

The sequence came from a woman in her fifties or sixties with acute or convalescent COVID-19. The sequencing input was peripheral blood. The sequence joins TRBV5-4 to TRBJ2-2; TRBD1 fits 11 bases in the junction. In nucleotides, the sequence is TGTGCCAGCAGCCGGGGGACAGGGGGACCGAACACCGGGGAGCTGTTTTTT. It is translated as CASSRGTGGPNTGELFF.